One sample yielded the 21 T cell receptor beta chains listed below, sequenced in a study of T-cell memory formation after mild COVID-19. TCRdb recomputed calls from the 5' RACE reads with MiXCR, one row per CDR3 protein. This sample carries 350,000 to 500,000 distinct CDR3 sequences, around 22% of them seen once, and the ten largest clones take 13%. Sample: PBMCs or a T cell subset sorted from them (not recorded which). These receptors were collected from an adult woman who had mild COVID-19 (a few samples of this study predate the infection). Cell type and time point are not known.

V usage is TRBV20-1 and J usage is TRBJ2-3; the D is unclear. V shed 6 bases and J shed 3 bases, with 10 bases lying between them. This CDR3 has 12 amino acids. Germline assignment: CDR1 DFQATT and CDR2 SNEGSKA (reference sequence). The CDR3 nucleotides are TGCAGTGCAGGTCCCGAAACAGATACGCAGTATTTT. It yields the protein CSAGPETDTQYF.

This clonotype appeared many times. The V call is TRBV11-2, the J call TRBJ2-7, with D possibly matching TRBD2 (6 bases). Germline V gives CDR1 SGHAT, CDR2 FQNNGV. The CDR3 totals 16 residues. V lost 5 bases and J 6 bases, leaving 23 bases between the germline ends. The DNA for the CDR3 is TGTGCCAGCAGCGCTACCCAGGGAGGCATCGGTGGCGAGCAGTACTTC. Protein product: CASSATQGGIGGEQYF.

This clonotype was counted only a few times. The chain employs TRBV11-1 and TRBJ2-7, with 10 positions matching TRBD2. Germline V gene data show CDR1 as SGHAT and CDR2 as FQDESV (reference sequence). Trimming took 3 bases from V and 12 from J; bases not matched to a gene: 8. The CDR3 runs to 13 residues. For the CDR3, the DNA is TGTGCCAGCAGCTTCGGGTCTAGCGGGAGACGGTACTTC. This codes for CASSFGSSGRRYF.

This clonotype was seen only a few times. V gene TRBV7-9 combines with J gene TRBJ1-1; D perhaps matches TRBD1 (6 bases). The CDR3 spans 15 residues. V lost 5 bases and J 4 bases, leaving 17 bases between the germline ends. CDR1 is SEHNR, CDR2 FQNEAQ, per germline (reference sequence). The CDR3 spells CASSRGTGGFTEAFF. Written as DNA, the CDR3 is TGTGCCAGCAGCAGGGGGACGGGCGGGTTCACTGAAGCTTTCTTT.

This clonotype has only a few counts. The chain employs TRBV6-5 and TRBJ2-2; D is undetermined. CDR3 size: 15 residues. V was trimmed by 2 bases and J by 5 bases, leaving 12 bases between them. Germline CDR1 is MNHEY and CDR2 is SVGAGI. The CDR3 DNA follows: TGTGCCAGCAGTTACGATCTCCAGAGAACCGGGGAGCTGTTTTTT. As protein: CASSYDLQRTGELFF.

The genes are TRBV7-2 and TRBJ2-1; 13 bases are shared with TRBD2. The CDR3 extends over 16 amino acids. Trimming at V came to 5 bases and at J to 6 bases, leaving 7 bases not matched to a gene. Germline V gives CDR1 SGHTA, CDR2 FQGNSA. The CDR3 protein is CASSPPGLAGSNEQFF. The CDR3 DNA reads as TGTGCCAGCAGCCCGCCGGGACTAGCGGGATCCAATGAGCAGTTCTTC.

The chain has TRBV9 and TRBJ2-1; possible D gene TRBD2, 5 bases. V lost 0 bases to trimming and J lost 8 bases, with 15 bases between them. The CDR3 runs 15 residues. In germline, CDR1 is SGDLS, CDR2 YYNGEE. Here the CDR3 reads CASSVATGSGDEQFF. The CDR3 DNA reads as TGTGCCAGCAGCGTAGCTACGGGGTCTGGGGATGAGCAGTTCTTC.

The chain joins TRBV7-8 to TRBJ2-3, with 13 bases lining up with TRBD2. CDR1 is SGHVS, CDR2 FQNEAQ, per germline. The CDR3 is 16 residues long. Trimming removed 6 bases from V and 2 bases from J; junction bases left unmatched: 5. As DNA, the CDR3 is TGTGCCAGCAGTCTGACTAGCGGGAGGAACACAGATACGCAGTATTTT. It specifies CASSLTSGRNTDTQYF.

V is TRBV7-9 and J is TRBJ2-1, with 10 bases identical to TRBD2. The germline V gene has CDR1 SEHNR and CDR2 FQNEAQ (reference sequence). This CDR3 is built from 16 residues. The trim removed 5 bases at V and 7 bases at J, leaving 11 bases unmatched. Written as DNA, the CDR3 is TGTGCCAGCAGCCGAGGGGCTAGCGGGAGTTTTAATGAGCAGTTCTTC. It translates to CASSRGASGSFNEQFF.

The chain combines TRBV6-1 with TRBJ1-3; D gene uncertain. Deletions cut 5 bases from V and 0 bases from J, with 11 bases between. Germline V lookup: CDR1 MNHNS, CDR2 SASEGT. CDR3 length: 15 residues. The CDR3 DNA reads TGTGCCAGCAGTACGGACGGACGCTCTGGAAACACCATATATTTT. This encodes CASSTDGRSGNTIYF.

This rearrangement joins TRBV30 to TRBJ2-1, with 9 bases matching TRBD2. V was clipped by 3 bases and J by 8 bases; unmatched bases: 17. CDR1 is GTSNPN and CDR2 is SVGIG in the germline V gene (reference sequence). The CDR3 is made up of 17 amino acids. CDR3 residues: CAWRGLMLAGGLDEQFF. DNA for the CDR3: TGTGCCTGGAGGGGGTTAATGTTGGCGGGAGGGTTGGATGAGCAGTTCTTC.

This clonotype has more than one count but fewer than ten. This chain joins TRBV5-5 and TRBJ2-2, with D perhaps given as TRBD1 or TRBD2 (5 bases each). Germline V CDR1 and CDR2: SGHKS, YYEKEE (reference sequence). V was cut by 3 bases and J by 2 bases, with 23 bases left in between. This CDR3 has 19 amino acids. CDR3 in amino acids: CASSSWGRLRGFNTGELFF. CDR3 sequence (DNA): TGTGCCAGCAGCTCCTGGGGCCGACTGAGGGGTTTCAACACCGGGGAGCTGTTTTTT. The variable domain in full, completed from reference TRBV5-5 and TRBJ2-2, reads DAGVTQSPTHLIKTRGQQVTLRCSPISGHKSVSWYQQVLGQGPQFIFQYYEKEERGRGNFPDRFSARQFPNYSSELNVNALLLGDSALYLCASSSWGRLRGFNTGELFFGEGSRLTVL.

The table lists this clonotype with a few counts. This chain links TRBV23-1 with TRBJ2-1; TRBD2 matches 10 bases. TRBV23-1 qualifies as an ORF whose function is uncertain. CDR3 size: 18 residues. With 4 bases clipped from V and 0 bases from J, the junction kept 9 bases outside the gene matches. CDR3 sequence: CASSRSGRLLSSYNEQFF. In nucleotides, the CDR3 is TGCGCCAGCAGTCGTAGCGGGAGGCTTCTTAGCTCCTACAATGAGCAGTTCTTC.

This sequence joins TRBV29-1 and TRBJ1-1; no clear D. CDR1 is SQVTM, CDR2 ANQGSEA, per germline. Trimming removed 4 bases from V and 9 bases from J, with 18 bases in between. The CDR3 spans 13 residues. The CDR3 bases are TGCAGCGTTGCGTACAGATGGGGAACTAAAGCTTTCTTT. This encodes CSVAYRWGTKAFF.

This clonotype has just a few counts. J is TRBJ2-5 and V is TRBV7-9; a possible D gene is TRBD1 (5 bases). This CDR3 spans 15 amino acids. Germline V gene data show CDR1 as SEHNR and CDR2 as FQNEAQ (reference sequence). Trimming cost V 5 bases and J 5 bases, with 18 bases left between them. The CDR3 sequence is CASSPPGRAGETQYF. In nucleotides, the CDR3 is TGTGCCAGCAGCCCCCCCGGCAGGGCCGGGGAGACCCAGTACTTC.

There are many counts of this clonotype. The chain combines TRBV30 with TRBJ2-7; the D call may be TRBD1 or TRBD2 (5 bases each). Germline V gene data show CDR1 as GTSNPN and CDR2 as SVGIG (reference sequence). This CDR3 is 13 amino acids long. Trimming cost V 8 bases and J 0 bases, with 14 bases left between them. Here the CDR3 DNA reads TGTGCCCTGGGAGACAGCTTCTCCTACGAGCAGTACTTC. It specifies CALGDSFSYEQYF. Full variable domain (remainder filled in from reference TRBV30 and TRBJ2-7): SQTIHQWPATLVQPVGSPLSLECTVEGTSNPNLYWYRQAAGRGLQLLFYSVGIGQISSEVPQNLSASRPQDRQFILSSKKLLLSDSGFYLCALGDSFSYEQYFGPGTRLTVT.

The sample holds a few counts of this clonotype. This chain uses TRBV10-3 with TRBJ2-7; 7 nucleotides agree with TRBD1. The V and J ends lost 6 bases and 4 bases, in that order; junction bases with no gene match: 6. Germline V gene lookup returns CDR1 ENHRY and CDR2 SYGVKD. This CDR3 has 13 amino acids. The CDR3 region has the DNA TGTGCCATCAGGAGGGGGACAGAATACGAGCAGTACTTC. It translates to CAIRRGTEYEQYF.

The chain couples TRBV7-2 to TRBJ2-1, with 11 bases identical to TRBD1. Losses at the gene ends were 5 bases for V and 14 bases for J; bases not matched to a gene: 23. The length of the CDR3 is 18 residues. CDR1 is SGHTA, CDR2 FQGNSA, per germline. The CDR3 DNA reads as TGTGCCAGCAGCCCTAGGCCCACCGGGACAGGGGGGGTGGATAACGAGTTCTTC. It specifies CASSPRPTGTGGVDNEFF.

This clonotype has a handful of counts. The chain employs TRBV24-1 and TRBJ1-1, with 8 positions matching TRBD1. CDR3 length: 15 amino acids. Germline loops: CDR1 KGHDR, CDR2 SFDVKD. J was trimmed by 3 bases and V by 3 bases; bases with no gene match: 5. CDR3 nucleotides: TGTGCCACCAGTGATCCGAAACAGGGGGACACTGAAGCTTTCTTT. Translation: CATSDPKQGDTEAFF.

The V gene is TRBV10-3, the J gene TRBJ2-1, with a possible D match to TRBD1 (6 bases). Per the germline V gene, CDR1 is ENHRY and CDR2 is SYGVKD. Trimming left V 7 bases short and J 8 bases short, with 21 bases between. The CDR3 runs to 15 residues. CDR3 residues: CAIKEDRIEGDEQFF. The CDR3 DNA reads TGTGCCATCAAGGAAGACAGGATCGAGGGGGATGAGCAGTTCTTC.

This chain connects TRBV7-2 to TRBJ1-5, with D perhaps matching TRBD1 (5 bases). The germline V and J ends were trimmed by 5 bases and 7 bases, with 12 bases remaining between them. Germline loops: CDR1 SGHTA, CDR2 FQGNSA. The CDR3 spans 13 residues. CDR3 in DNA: TGTGCCAGCAGCCCAAATCAGGGACAGCCCCAGCATTTT. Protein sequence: CASSPNQGQPQHF.